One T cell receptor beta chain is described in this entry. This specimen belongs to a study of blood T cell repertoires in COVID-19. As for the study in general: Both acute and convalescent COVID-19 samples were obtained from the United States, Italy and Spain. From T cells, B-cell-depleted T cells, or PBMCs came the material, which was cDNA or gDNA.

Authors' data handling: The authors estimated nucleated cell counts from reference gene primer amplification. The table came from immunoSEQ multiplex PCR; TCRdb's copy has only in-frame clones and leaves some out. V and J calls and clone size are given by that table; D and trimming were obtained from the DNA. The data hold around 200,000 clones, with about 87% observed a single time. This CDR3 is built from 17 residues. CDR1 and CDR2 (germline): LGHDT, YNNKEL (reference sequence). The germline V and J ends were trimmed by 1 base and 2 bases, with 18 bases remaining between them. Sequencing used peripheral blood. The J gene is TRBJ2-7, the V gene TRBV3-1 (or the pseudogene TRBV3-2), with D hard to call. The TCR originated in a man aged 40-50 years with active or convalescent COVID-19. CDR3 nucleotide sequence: TGTGCCAGCAGCCAAGGGTCGGCAGGTGGGTACCCCTACGAGCAGTACTTC. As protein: CASSQGSAGGYPYEQYF.